This T cell receptor beta chain came from a study of blood T cell repertoires in COVID-19. Per germline, CDR1 SGHAT and CDR2 FQNNGV. This CDR3 is 16 amino acids long. The ends lost 3 bases at V and 2 bases at J; junction bases unmatched: 5. Sequencing was performed with immunoSEQ multiplex PCR; in TCRdb, only in-frame clones are kept and a portion is missing. The repertoire holds about 34,000 clones, with roughly three quarters as singletons. This clonotype was obtained from a human donor in a cohort sampled during active COVID-19. The sequenced sample consisted of peripheral blood. This chain uses TRBV11-2 with TRBJ2-7; 12 positions match TRBD2. This CDR3 reads CASSLTSSGRAYEQYF. The DNA for the CDR3 is TGTGCCAGCAGCTTGACCTCTAGCGGGAGGGCCTACGAGCAGTACTTC.